These 5 T cell receptor beta chains were sequenced from one sample in a study of cytomegalovirus exposure and HLA in healthy donors. The study ran its PCR with 60 Vbeta and 13 Jbeta primers. Using immunoSEQ multiplex PCR, the repertoire was profiled, and TCRdb retains in-frame clones only, with some absent. The table includes about 120,000 clones, 70% to 85% detected once. Sequenced: PBMCs. The receptors shown here come from a young man in good health and CMV-seropositive.

The chain uses TRBV9 and TRBJ2-7; 7 nucleotides line up with TRBD1. The CDR3 sequence is 13 residues long. CDR1 and CDR2 from the germline V gene are SGDLS and YYNGEE. Trimming removed 5 bases from V and 0 bases from J; junction bases left unmatched: 2. CDR3 region: CASRGDSSYEQYF. The CDR3 DNA follows: TGTGCCAGCAGAGGGGACAGCTCCTACGAGCAGTACTTC.

This chain joins TRBV10-3 and TRBJ2-7, with D maybe TRBD2 (5 bases). Germline assignment: CDR1 ENHRY and CDR2 SYGVKD. V was pared by 7 bases and J by 3 bases, with 13 bases between. This CDR3 comprises 13 residues. The CDR3 nucleotides read TGTGCCATCAACAATAGGACTTACTACGAGCAGTACTTC. Translation gives CAINNRTYYEQYF.

The chain combines TRBV6-1 with TRBJ1-6, with D perhaps matching TRBD1 (6 bases). The germline CDR1 and CDR2 sequences are MNHNS and SASEGT. The CDR3 spans 18 residues. V was pared by 3 bases and J by 7 bases, with 22 bases between. CDR3 amino acids: CASSETPLQGRSNSPLHF. The CDR3 DNA reads TGTGCCAGCAGTGAGACACCGTTACAGGGAAGGAGCAATTCACCCCTCCACTTT.

This chain uses TRBV27 with TRBJ2-7; D remains unclear. CDR1 and CDR2 from the germline V gene are MNHEY and SMNVEV (reference sequence). Trimming took 1 base from V and 0 from J, leaving 13 bases between them. The CDR3 length is 16 residues. CDR3 nucleotides: TGTGCCAGCAGTTTATTTGGCCGCAGTGGCTCCTACGAGCAGTACTTC. Translating it yields CASSLFGRSGSYEQYF.

The V and J genes are TRBV28 and TRBJ1-1, with TRBD1 as a possible D gene (6 bases). V was trimmed by 6 bases and J by 0 bases, leaving 26 bases between them. The CDR3 length is 19 residues. Looked up from germline, CDR1 is MDHEN and CDR2 is SYDVKM. The CDR3 DNA reads TGTGCCAGCAGAGGACAGTGGGGAAAAAGACGGGGCATGAACACTGAAGCTTTCTTT. Translation: CASRGQWGKRRGMNTEAFF.